The following is a T cell receptor beta chain sequence with its context. Its antigen remains unknown. These data originate in a study of T-cell reconstitution after alpha-beta-depleted transplantation in children. Study-level results: In some patients, recipient T cells and intrathymic progenitors surviving conditioning explained high day-60 diversity. Newly made T cells mostly supplied T-cell counts and diversity one year after transplant. Several hundred rapidly expanded clones from non-depleted graft cells reportedly supplied alpha-beta T cells about two months post-transplant.

J was trimmed by 5 bases and V by 5 bases; bases with no gene match: 5. CDR1 is MNHNS, CDR2 SASEGT, per germline. The CDR3 loop spans 14 amino acids. Preparing the TCRbeta library involved the use of unique molecular identifiers. MiXCR, applied by TCRdb to the PCR reads, yields one record per CDR3 protein. The table shows 700,000 to 950,000 distinct CDR3 sequences, with 15% to 20% occurring only once. V and J are TRBV6-1 and TRBJ2-5; 10 bases match TRBD2. The sequence was collected from a male patient younger than 18 who had a stem cell transplant for acute lymphoblastic leukemia, so the T cells may come from the graft donor. The sequences come from PBMCs, mostly from graft donor cells, collected 360 days after TCRalphabeta/CD19-depleted stem cell transplant. The CDR3 coding sequence is TGTGCCAGCAGTCTTAGCGGGAGGTCGGAGACCCAGTACTTC. Protein: CASSLSGRSETQYF.